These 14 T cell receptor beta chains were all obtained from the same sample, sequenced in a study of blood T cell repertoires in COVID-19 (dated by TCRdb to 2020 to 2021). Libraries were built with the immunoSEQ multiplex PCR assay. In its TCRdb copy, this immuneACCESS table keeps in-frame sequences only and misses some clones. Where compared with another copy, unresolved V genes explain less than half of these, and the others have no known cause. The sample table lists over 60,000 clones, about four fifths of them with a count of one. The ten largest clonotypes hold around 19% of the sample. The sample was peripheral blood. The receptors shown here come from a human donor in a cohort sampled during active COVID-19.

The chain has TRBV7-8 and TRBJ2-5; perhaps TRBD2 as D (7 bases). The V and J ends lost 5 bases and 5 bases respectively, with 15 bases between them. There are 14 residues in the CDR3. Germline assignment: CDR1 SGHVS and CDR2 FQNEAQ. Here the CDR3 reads CASSRGGGDETQYF. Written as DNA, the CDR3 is TGTGCCAGCAGCCGAGGGGGGGGAGATGAGACCCAGTACTTC.

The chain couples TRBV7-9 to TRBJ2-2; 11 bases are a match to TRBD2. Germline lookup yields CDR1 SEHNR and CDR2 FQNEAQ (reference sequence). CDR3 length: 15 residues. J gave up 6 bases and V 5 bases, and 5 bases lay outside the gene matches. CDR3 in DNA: TGTGCCAGCAGCCGTAGCGGGGGGGCCGCCGGGGAGCTGTTTTTT. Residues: CASSRSGGAAGELFF.

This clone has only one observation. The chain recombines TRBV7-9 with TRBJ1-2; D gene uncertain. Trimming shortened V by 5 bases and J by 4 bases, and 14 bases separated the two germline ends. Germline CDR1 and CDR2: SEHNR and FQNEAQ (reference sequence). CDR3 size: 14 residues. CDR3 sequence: CASSRLSGSYGYTF. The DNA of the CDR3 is TGTGCCAGCAGCCGTTTGTCGGGATCCTATGGCTACACCTTC.

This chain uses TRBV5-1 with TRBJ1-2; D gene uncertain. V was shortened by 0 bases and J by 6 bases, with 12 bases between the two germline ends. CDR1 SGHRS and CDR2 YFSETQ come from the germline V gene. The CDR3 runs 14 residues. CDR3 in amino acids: CASSLDGGGDGYTF. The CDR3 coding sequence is TGCGCCAGCAGCTTGGATGGTGGAGGCGATGGCTACACCTTC.

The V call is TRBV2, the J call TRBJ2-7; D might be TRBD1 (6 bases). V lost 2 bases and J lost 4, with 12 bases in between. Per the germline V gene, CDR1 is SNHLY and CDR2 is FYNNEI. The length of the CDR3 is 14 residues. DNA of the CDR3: TGTGCCAGCAGTGAACAGGGGCAGTCGTACGAGCAGTACTTC. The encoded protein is CASSEQGQSYEQYF.

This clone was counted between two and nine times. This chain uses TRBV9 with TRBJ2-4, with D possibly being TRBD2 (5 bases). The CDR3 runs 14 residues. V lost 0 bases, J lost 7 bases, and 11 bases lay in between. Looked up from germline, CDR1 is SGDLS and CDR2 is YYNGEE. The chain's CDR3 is CASSVEEGWNIQYF. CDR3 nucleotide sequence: TGTGCCAGCAGCGTAGAAGAGGGTTGGAACATTCAGTACTTC.

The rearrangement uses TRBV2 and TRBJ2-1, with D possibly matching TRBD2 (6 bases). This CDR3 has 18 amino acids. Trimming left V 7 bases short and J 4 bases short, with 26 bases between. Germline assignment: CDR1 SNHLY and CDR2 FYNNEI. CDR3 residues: CASTPGRGGNFLYNEQFF. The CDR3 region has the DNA TGTGCCAGCACTCCTGGAAGGGGAGGAAACTTTTTATACAATGAGCAGTTCTTC.

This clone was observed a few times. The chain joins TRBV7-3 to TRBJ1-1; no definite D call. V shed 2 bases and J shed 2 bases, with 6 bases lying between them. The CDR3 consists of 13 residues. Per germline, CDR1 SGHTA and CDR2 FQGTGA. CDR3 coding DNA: TGTGCCAGCAGCTTAGTTGGCAACACTGAAGCTTTCTTT. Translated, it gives CASSLVGNTEAFF.

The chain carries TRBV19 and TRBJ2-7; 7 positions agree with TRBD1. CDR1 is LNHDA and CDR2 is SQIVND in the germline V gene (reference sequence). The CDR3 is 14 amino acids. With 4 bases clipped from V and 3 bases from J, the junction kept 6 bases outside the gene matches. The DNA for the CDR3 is TGTGCCAGTAGTAATCGGGACAGTTACTACGAGCAGTACTTC. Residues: CASSNRDSYYEQYF.

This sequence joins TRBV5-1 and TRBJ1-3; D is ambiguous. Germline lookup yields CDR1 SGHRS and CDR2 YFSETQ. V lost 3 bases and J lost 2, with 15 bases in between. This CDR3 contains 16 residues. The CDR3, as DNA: TGCGCCAGCAGCTCAGGCGGGCAGGTACCTGGAAACACCATATATTTT. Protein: CASSSGGQVPGNTIYF.

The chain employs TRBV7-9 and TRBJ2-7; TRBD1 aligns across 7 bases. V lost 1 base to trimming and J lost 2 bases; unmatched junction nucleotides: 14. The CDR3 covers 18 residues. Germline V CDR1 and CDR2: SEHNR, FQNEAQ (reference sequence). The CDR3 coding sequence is TGTGCCAGCAGCTTAGTGGTCCCCAACAGGGGCCGCGCCTACGAGCAGTACTTC. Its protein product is CASSLVVPNRGRAYEQYF.

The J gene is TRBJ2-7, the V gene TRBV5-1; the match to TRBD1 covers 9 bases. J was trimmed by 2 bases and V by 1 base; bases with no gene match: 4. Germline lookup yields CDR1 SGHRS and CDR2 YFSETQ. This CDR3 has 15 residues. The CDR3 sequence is CASSLKGTGPYEQYF. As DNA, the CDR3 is TGCGCCAGCAGCTTGAAAGGGACAGGGCCCTACGAGCAGTACTTC.

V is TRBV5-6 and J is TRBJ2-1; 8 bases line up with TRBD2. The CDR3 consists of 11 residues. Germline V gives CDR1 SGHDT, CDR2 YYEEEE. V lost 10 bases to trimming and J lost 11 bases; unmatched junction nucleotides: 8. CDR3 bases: TGTGCCGGACTAATAGCGGGGAAGCAGTTCTTC. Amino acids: CAGLIAGKQFF.

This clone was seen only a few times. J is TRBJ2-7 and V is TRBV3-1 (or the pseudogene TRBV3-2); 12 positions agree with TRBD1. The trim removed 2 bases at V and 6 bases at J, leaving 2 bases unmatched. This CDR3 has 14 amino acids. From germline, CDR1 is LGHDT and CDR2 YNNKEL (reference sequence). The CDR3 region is CASSQRDRGLEQYF. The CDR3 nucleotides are TGTGCCAGCAGCCAAAGGGACAGGGGGCTCGAGCAGTACTTC.